Here is one T cell receptor beta chain with its context. As yet, its antigen is unknown. Constant-segment-primed 5'RACE gave TCR alpha and TCR beta cDNA libraries with sample barcodes and UMIs. From the 5' RACE reads, TCRdb called clonotypes with MiXCR, one entry per CDR3 protein. This table holds over 300,000 distinct CDR3 sequences, around a fifth found once. This sample is part of a study of T-cell memory formation after mild COVID-19. Across the study: The TCR clusters were mostly specific to one donor. Study outcomes and limitations: Contracting clones, day 15 to 85, had balanced CD4/CD8, and later expanders favored CD4+. Memory cells collected pre-infection included some clones that later responded, suggesting cross-reactive memory joined.

The CDR3 length is 13 residues. From germline, CDR1 is DFQATT and CDR2 SNEGSKA (reference sequence). V lost 0 bases to trimming and J lost 7 bases, with 10 bases between them. This chain connects TRBV20-1 to TRBJ2-1; no reliable D call. The receptor's source is a man younger than 35 who had mild COVID-19 (a few samples of this study predate the infection). Cell type and time point are not known. The sequenced sample consisted of PBMCs or a T cell subset sorted from them (not recorded which). The DNA for the CDR3 is TGCAGTGCTAGAGATCCCCGGTCTAATGAGCAGTTCTTC. It yields the protein CSARDPRSNEQFF.